This is a list of T cell receptor beta chains from one sample in a study of Ad26.COV2.S vaccination and SARS-CoV-2 variants. Clones were read by immunoSEQ multiplex PCR, and TCRdb kept only the in-frame ones, dropping some. The table lists roughly 420,000 clones, 88% of them singletons. Material: peripheral blood, obtained in a trial of Ad26.COV2.S vaccine versus placebo. All receptors come from a person between 18 and 59 years old who received the Ad26.COV2.S COVID-19 vaccine or a placebo. Both conserved end residues are part of each CDR3.

V gene,J gene,CDR3 protein
TRBV9,TRBJ2-3,CATGTGYTDTQYF
TRBV6-5,TRBJ2-2,CASSYCQGSFSGELFF
TRBV6-5,TRBJ2-7,CASRDPRRGDYEQYF
TRBV3-1/TRBV3-2,TRBJ2-3,CASSQGAASRDTQYF
TRBV4-3,TRBJ2-1,CASSQDLSGGPINEQFF
TRBV3-1/TRBV3-2,TRBJ1-2,CASSQGLGGNYGYTF
TRBV6-5,TRBJ1-2,CASKGTDHGYTF
TRBV6-5,TRBJ1-2,CASRPGTTNYGYTF
TRBV27,TRBJ2-3,CASSLLAGGADTQYF
TRBV3-1/TRBV3-2,TRBJ2-5,CASSLGIRETQYF
TRBV4-1,TRBJ2-6,CASSRERPGAGANVLTF
TRBV15,TRBJ2-7,CATSRDRARAHEQYF
TRBV5-4,TRBJ2-7,CASSLAGGLSYEQYF
TRBV28,TRBJ1-2,CASSTRTENYGYTF
TRBV11-2,TRBJ2-7,CASSRQTPGSEQYF
TRBV4-1,TRBJ2-2,CASSQDFGGAGELFF
TRBV2,TRBJ1-6,CASSEAQGWNSPLHF
TRBV28,TRBJ2-1,CASISENEQFF
TRBV5-1,TRBJ2-7,CASSLAVLTVYEQYF
TRBV15,TRBJ2-3,CATSEADTQYF
TRBV2,TRBJ1-4,CASSETVLKLFF
TRBV19,TRBJ1-2,CASSIGGLSPYGYTF
TRBV5-6,TRBJ2-5,CARGLGGRLNQETQYF
TRBV18,TRBJ1-3,CASSPDAGFGGNTIYF
TRBV7-9,TRBJ1-2,CASSLRQNRDYGYTF
TRBV25-1,TRBJ1-6,CASSEGTGRNSPLHF
TRBV5-4,TRBJ2-3,CASSRTGGGVDTQYF
TRBV29-1,TRBJ2-1,CSVDRGGNEQFF
TRBV5-1,TRBJ2-1,CASRSSEGGLLEQFF
TRBV24-1,TRBJ1-1,CATSDPGGAGAFF
TRBV9,TRBJ2-3,CASSIQPRDKNTDTQYF
TRBV13,TRBJ2-1,CASSQISYNEQFF
TRBV7-9,TRBJ1-6,CASSLVSAGLNSPLHF
TRBV19,TRBJ1-1,CASISGTEAFF
TRBV7-2,TRBJ2-3,CASSLAGHYTDTQYF
TRBV29-1,TRBJ1-6,CSVRGAGADNSPLHF
TRBV15,TRBJ2-7,CATSRDWRVDEQYF
TRBV14,TRBJ2-7,CASSQATSGGFQYF
TRBV6-4,TRBJ1-2,CASSATGYSSYGYTF
TRBV19,TRBJ2-7,CASSIVPGGAYEQYF
TRBV7-3,TRBJ1-1,CASSLSGQGNTEAFF
TRBV2,TRBJ1-2,CASSEPQVDGYTF
TRBV7-8,TRBJ2-7,CASSLVRVMPDEQYF
TRBV5-6,TRBJ1-1,CASSWGTGDAEAFF
TRBV3-1/TRBV3-2,TRBJ2-1,CASSGRAEQFF
TRBV7-8,TRBJ2-3,CASSFRRLAGGTDTQYF
TRBV28,TRBJ1-1,CASSFRGVKVGEAFF
TRBV6-6,TRBJ1-4,CASSYGGSQEKLFF
TRBV9,TRBJ2-5,CASSVSTGAQETQYF
TRBV5-1,TRBJ2-3,CASRTRGSALGADTQYF
TRBV6-2/TRBV6-3,TRBJ2-7,CASSYSQSSGGLSYEQYF
TRBV2,TRBJ1-6,CASSERDSLFNSPLHF
TRBV7-3,TRBJ1-2,CASSLSPETNYGYTF